Listed below are T cell receptor beta chains from one sample, sequenced in a study of brain metastases from non-small cell lung cancer. TCRdb's table, derived via immunoSEQ multiplex PCR, lists solely in-frame clones and lacks some. The repertoire includes about 1,400 clones, roughly four fifths of them detected once, and about 13% sits in the top ten. Material: primary lung tumor tissue. The source of these receptors is a donor at least 40 years old with non-small cell lung cancer. Each CDR3 is given with its conserved first and last residue. D genes are given only for firm matches. A row's size may be missing; if present it is once, few, many or a size class.

abundance: -
j_gene: TRBJ2-1
v_gene: TRBV5-3
d_gene: -
CDR3aa: CARSPRGHRGSYNEQFF
CDR3nt: TGTGCCAGAAGCCCTCGGGGGCACCGGGGCTCCTACAATGAGCAGTTCTTC

abundance: -
j_gene: TRBJ1-5
v_gene: TRBV7-2
d_gene: -
CDR3aa: CASSRGTRISNQPQHF
CDR3nt: TGTGCCAGCAGCCGCGGGACACGTATTAGCAATCAGCCCCAGCATTTT

abundance: -
j_gene: TRBJ1-4
v_gene: TRBV4-1
d_gene: -
CDR3aa: CASSQGGRNNEKLFF
CDR3nt: TGCGCCAGCAGCCAGGGAGGTAGGAATAATGAAAAACTGTTTTTT

abundance: -
j_gene: TRBJ2-3
v_gene: TRBV5-4
d_gene: -
CDR3aa: CASSLGAGEGTDTQYF
CDR3nt: TGTGCCAGCAGCTTGGGAGCGGGCGAGGGGACAGATACGCAGTATTTT

abundance: -
j_gene: TRBJ2-2
v_gene: TRBV7-2
d_gene: -
CDR3aa: CASTPPGATTGELFF
CDR3nt: TGTGCCAGCACTCCCCCGGGGGCCACCACCGGGGAGCTGTTTTTT

abundance: few
j_gene: TRBJ2-6
v_gene: TRBV4-2
d_gene: -
CDR3aa: CASSQYAGAGANVLTF
CDR3nt: TGTGCCAGCAGCCAATACGCAGGGGCTGGGGCCAACGTCCTGACTTTC

abundance: -
j_gene: TRBJ1-1
v_gene: TRBV7-2
d_gene: -
CDR3aa: CASSFTGLGNTEAFF
CDR3nt: TGTGCCAGCAGTTTTACAGGGTTAGGGAACACTGAAGCTTTCTTT

abundance: -
j_gene: TRBJ1-1
v_gene: TRBV5-1
d_gene: -
CDR3aa: CASSLGGADTEAFF
CDR3nt: TGCGCCAGCAGTTTGGGGGGGGCGGACACTGAAGCTTTCTTT

abundance: few
j_gene: TRBJ2-3
v_gene: TRBV27
d_gene: -
CDR3aa: CASKYRQFTDTQYF
CDR3nt: TGTGCCAGCAAATACCGACAGTTCACAGATACGCAGTATTTT

abundance: once
j_gene: TRBJ1-1
v_gene: TRBV12-3/TRBV12-4
d_gene: TRBD1
CDR3aa: CASSLGQGLVAFF
CDR3nt: TGTGCCAGCAGTTTGGGACAGGGCCTCGTAGCTTTCTTT

abundance: -
j_gene: TRBJ1-1
v_gene: TRBV6-5
d_gene: -
CDR3aa: CASTLTGPLSEAFF
CDR3nt: TGTGCCAGCACTTTGACAGGCCCATTGTCTGAAGCTTTCTTT

abundance: -
j_gene: TRBJ2-5
v_gene: TRBV4-2
d_gene: TRBD2
CDR3aa: CASSQEINLAGDTQETQYF
CDR3nt: TGTGCCAGCAGCCAAGAGATAAATCTAGCGGGGGACACCCAAGAGACCCAGTACTTC

abundance: -
j_gene: TRBJ1-2
v_gene: TRBV5-1
d_gene: TRBD1
CDR3aa: CASSLGTGHRGYTF
CDR3nt: TGCGCCAGCAGCCTGGGGACAGGACATCGTGGCTACACCTTC

abundance: large
j_gene: TRBJ2-1
v_gene: TRBV7-2
d_gene: TRBD2
CDR3aa: CASSFLTSGNEQFF
CDR3nt: TGTGCCAGCAGTTTTCTGACTAGCGGCAATGAGCAGTTCTTC

abundance: -
j_gene: TRBJ2-3
v_gene: TRBV4-3
d_gene: TRBD2
CDR3aa: CASSQGRELDTQYF
CDR3nt: TGCGCCAGCAGCCAGGGGCGGGAGTTAGATACGCAGTATTTT

abundance: -
j_gene: TRBJ1-1
v_gene: TRBV12-5
d_gene: -
CDR3aa: CASGSAVNTEAFF
CDR3nt: TGTGCTAGTGGTTCGGCGGTGAACACTGAAGCTTTCTTT

abundance: -
j_gene: TRBJ2-1
v_gene: TRBV18
d_gene: -
CDR3aa: CASSPPNGDTYNEQFF
CDR3nt: TGTGCCAGCTCCCCACCTAACGGGGACACCTACAATGAGCAGTTCTTC

abundance: -
j_gene: TRBJ2-1
v_gene: TRBV10-3
d_gene: TRBD1
CDR3aa: CAISTGQGYNNEQFF
CDR3nt: TGTGCCATCAGCACGGGACAGGGGTACAACAATGAGCAGTTCTTC

abundance: -
j_gene: TRBJ2-4
v_gene: TRBV27
d_gene: TRBD2
CDR3aa: CASSSEYSGGVTKNIQYF
CDR3nt: TGTGCCAGCAGTTCAGAGTATAGCGGGGGGGTAACCAAAAACATTCAGTACTTC

abundance: -
j_gene: TRBJ1-5
v_gene: TRBV7-8
d_gene: -
CDR3aa: CASSSIQGRGQPQHF
CDR3nt: TGTGCCAGCAGCTCCATACAGGGCCGGGGTCAGCCCCAGCATTTT

abundance: -
j_gene: TRBJ2-2
v_gene: TRBV5-5
d_gene: -
CDR3aa: CASSRDSINTGELFF
CDR3nt: TGTGCCAGCAGCCGGGACTCAATTAACACCGGGGAGCTGTTTTTT

abundance: -
j_gene: TRBJ1-2
v_gene: TRBV30
d_gene: -
CDR3aa: CAWSLQGAGGYTF
CDR3nt: TGTGCCTGGAGTCTACAGGGAGCGGGTGGCTACACCTTC

abundance: -
j_gene: TRBJ1-3
v_gene: TRBV9
d_gene: TRBD1
CDR3aa: CASSVGTGLSGNTIYF
CDR3nt: TGTGCCAGCAGCGTAGGGACAGGCCTCTCTGGAAACACCATATATTTT

abundance: -
j_gene: TRBJ1-4
v_gene: TRBV15
d_gene: -
CDR3aa: CAISNPGLFATNEKLFF
CDR3nt: TGTGCCATCAGCAACCCAGGGTTGTTTGCAACTAATGAAAAACTGTTTTTT

abundance: -
j_gene: TRBJ2-2
v_gene: TRBV28
d_gene: -
CDR3aa: CASSSGQIANTGELFF
CDR3nt: TGTGCCAGCAGTTCGGGGCAGATAGCGAACACCGGGGAGCTGTTTTTT

abundance: few
j_gene: TRBJ1-2
v_gene: TRBV27
d_gene: TRBD1
CDR3aa: CASKQGQANYGYTF
CDR3nt: TGTGCCAGCAAACAAGGACAGGCTAACTATGGCTACACCTTC

abundance: -
j_gene: TRBJ2-5
v_gene: TRBV2
d_gene: -
CDR3aa: CASLIGELVTQYF
CDR3nt: TGTGCCAGTTTGATAGGAGAGCTAGTGACCCAGTACTTC

abundance: few
j_gene: TRBJ1-5
v_gene: TRBV10-3
d_gene: TRBD1
CDR3aa: CAISEFQGDQPQHF
CDR3nt: TGTGCCATCAGTGAGTTCCAGGGGGATCAGCCCCAGCATTTT

abundance: few
j_gene: TRBJ2-1
v_gene: TRBV11-3
d_gene: -
CDR3aa: CASSLEGGRRNEQFF
CDR3nt: TGTGCCAGCAGCTTAGAGGGGGGCCGGAGAAATGAGCAGTTCTTC

abundance: -
j_gene: TRBJ2-5
v_gene: TRBV7-3
d_gene: -
CDR3aa: CASSLGSGETQYF
CDR3nt: TGTGCCAGCAGCTTAGGGTCCGGAGAGACCCAGTACTTC

abundance: once
j_gene: TRBJ2-3
v_gene: TRBV6-5
d_gene: -
CDR3aa: CASRQNGGTDTQYF
CDR3nt: TGTGCCAGCAGGCAGAATGGAGGCACAGATACGCAGTATTTT

abundance: -
j_gene: TRBJ2-1
v_gene: TRBV4-1
d_gene: TRBD2
CDR3aa: CASSQDPQLAGVFNEQFF
CDR3nt: TGCGCCAGCAGCCAAGATCCCCAACTAGCGGGGGTATTCAATGAGCAGTTCTTC

abundance: once
j_gene: TRBJ1-1
v_gene: TRBV5-1
d_gene: -
CDR3aa: CASSEYSLGTEAFF
CDR3nt: TGCGCCAGCAGCGAGTATTCCTTGGGGACTGAAGCTTTCTTT

abundance: -
j_gene: TRBJ1-1
v_gene: TRBV4-3
d_gene: -
CDR3aa: CASSQDPRVWGDTEAFF
CDR3nt: TGCGCCAGCAGCCAAGATCCCAGGGTGTGGGGGGATACTGAAGCTTTCTTT

abundance: large
j_gene: TRBJ2-1
v_gene: TRBV29-1
d_gene: TRBD2
CDR3aa: CSATSGGQNEQFF
CDR3nt: TGCAGCGCGACTAGCGGGGGGCAAAATGAGCAGTTCTTC

abundance: -
j_gene: TRBJ1-1
v_gene: TRBV7-9
d_gene: -
CDR3aa: CASSLLAYTEAFF
CDR3nt: TGTGCCAGCAGCTTACTCGCGTACACTGAAGCTTTCTTT

abundance: -
j_gene: TRBJ2-1
v_gene: TRBV2
d_gene: -
CDR3aa: CASSVEEQFF
CDR3nt: TGTGCCAGCAGTGTAGAAGAGCAGTTCTTC

abundance: -
j_gene: TRBJ1-2
v_gene: TRBV7-9
d_gene: -
CDR3aa: CVSSLNQGPSYGYTF
CDR3nt: TGTGTCAGCAGCTTAAATCAGGGACCCTCCTATGGCTACACCTTC

abundance: -
j_gene: TRBJ2-1
v_gene: TRBV5-6
d_gene: -
CDR3aa: CASSRWYYEQFF
CDR3nt: TGTGCCAGCAGTCGATGGTACTATGAGCAGTTCTTC

abundance: -
j_gene: TRBJ2-4
v_gene: TRBV6-7
d_gene: -
CDR3aa: CASSLGWDF
CDR3nt: TGTGCCAGCAGTCTGGGTTGGGACTTC

abundance: -
j_gene: TRBJ1-5
v_gene: TRBV5-6
d_gene: -
CDR3aa: CASSLYLLGDQPQHF
CDR3nt: TGTGCCAGCAGCTTGTATTTACTGGGGGATCAGCCCCAGCATTTT

abundance: few
j_gene: TRBJ1-6
v_gene: TRBV6-6
d_gene: -
CDR3aa: CASSSTLGRGGSPLHF
CDR3nt: TGTGCCAGCAGTTCCACTTTGGGGAGGGGCGGATCACCCCTCCACTTT

abundance: -
j_gene: TRBJ1-2
v_gene: TRBV28
d_gene: -
CDR3aa: CASRSFGGSTPYGYTF
CDR3nt: TGTGCCAGCAGGTCCTTCGGGGGATCTACCCCCTATGGCTACACCTTC

abundance: -
j_gene: TRBJ1-1
v_gene: TRBV14
d_gene: -
CDR3aa: CASTLVEVNTEAFF
CDR3nt: TGTGCCAGCACCTTAGTCGAGGTCAACACTGAAGCTTTCTTT

abundance: -
j_gene: TRBJ2-6
v_gene: TRBV7-2
d_gene: -
CDR3aa: CASSERTRGANVLTF
CDR3nt: TGTGCCAGCAGCGAGCGAACTAGAGGGGCCAACGTCCTGACTTTC

abundance: -
j_gene: TRBJ2-2
v_gene: TRBV6-5
d_gene: -
CDR3aa: CASSYSDLLRTGELFF
CDR3nt: TGTGCCAGCAGTTACTCCGACCTACTGAGGACCGGGGAGCTGTTTTTT

abundance: -
j_gene: TRBJ1-3
v_gene: TRBV28
d_gene: -
CDR3aa: CASAGSWVGNTIYF
CDR3nt: TGTGCCAGCGCCGGGAGCTGGGTTGGAAACACCATATATTTT

abundance: -
j_gene: TRBJ1-5
v_gene: TRBV7-6
d_gene: TRBD1
CDR3aa: CASSLQGDQPQHF
CDR3nt: TGTGCCAGCAGCTTACAGGGGGATCAGCCCCAGCATTTT